The sequence of this TCR beta chain was determined in a study of blood T cell repertoires in COVID-19. About the research overall: From the United States, Italy and Spain came samples of acute and convalescent COVID-19.

CDR1 SGHNT and CDR2 YYREEE come from the germline V gene (reference sequence). There are 14 residues in the CDR3. Trimming cost V 3 bases and J 3 bases, with 12 bases left between them. TCRdb keeps only in-frame clones here, not all; method: immunoSEQ multiplex PCR. This table has 55,000 to 80,000 clones, roughly 78% appearing once. This clone was seen only a few times. V gene TRBV5-4 combines with J gene TRBJ2-5; TRBD1 is a possible D gene (7 bases). Material: peripheral blood. This sequence originates from a man aged 60-69 years with COVID-19, enrolled during active disease. This CDR3 is CASSSGGSEETQYF. The CDR3 nucleotides read TGTGCCAGCAGCTCAGGGGGGAGTGAAGAGACCCAGTACTTC.